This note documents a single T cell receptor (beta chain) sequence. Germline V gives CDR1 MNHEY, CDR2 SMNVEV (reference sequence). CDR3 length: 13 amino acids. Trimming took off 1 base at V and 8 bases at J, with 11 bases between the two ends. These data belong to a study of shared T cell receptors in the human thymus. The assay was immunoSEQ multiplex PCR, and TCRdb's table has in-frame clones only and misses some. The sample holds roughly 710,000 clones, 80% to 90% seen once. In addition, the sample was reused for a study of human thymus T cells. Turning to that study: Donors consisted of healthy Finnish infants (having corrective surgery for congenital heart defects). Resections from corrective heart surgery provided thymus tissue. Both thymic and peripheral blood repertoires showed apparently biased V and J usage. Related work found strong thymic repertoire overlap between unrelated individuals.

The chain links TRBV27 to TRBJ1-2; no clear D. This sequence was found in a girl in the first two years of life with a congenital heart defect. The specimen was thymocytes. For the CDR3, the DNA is TGTGCCAGCAGTTTATGGGTGGGAGGGGGCTACACCTTC. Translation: CASSLWVGGGYTF.